The clone carrying this T cell receptor beta chain was observed at least ten times. What it recognizes is unknown. This entry is derived from a study of T cells after yellow fever vaccination. Study-wide background: Researchers used SMART-Seq v4 Ultra Low Input to prepare fractions that had low cell numbers. Study-level points and caveats: The secondary T-cell response peaked on day 5, not day 15, but was weaker. Only a minor proportion of clonotypes was detected across both CD4 and CD8 compartments. Boosting was followed by the reappearance of most primary-vaccination clones (around 96% CD4, 85% to 90% CD8).

The length of the CDR3 is 15 residues. CDR1 is LGHNA, CDR2 YSLEER, per germline. The V gene end was trimmed by 1 base and the J gene end by 3 bases; junction bases not matched to a gene: 3. MiXCR, applied by TCRdb to the 5' RACE reads, yields one record per CDR3 protein. The repertoire holds about 74,000 distinct CDR3 sequences, with 7.1% as singletons. The rearrangement links TRBV4-3 to TRBJ2-3, with 8 bases aligning to TRBD1. The material was CD8+ T cells sorted from PBMCs, obtained 5 to 6 days after the first yellow fever vaccination. The receptor's source is a man younger than 35 who received the YFV17D yellow fever vaccine. CDR3 sequence reads: CASSQGTGRTDTQYF. The CDR3 DNA is TGCGCCAGCAGCCAAGGGACAGGGAGGACAGATACGCAGTATTTT.